The clone carrying this T cell receptor beta chain has just a few counts. Its cognate antigen is unknown. The time point is: newly diagnosed GD, antithyroid drugs for less than 3 months. RNA isolated from PBMCs was used to make the TCR library. Germline CDR1 reads SGHRS; CDR2 reads YFSETQ. J lost 4 bases, V lost 4 bases, and 7 bases had no gene match. This CDR3 is 15 amino acids long. iRepertoire HTBI primers and Arm-PCR of CDR3 regions built TCR beta libraries. From the multiplex PCR reads, TCRdb called clonotypes with MiXCR, one entry per CDR3 protein. The sample shows about 540,000 distinct CDR3 sequences, 13% of them seen only once. This sample is drawn from a study of regulatory T cells in long-lasting Graves disease. Points from the study as a whole: Patients with persistent disease showed a bias toward TRBV28, TRBJ1-2 and TRBJ2-5.

These data were also reused for a study on T cells in Graves' hyperthyroidism and ophthalmopathy. That investigation notes: The authors deemed Graves' hyperthyroidism stable absent ophthalmopathy progression within 18 months. Diagnosis relied on clinical symptoms, serum thyroxine and TRAb, thyroid ultrasound and orbital computed tomography.

The source is a man aged 25-40 years with Graves disease. The V and J genes are TRBV5-1 and TRBJ2-3, with TRBD1 matching 9 bases. This sample comprised peripheral blood mononuclear cells (PBMCs), obtained at new diagnosis, from a patient treated with antithyroid drugs. CDR3 protein: CASSGRTGDADTQYF. CDR3 nucleotide sequence: TGCGCCAGCAGCGGGCGGACAGGGGATGCAGATACGCAGTATTTT.